The TCR beta chain under discussion was sequenced for a study of tumour-infiltrating T cells in Burkitt lymphoma. Study results and caveats: Several public clonotypes recurred in numerous Burkitt lymphoma patients.

This clone turned up a few times. Its antigen is still unknown. Germline CDR1 SNHLY, CDR2 FYNNEI. Trimming removed 5 bases at V and 8 bases at J, with 15 bases between. CDR3 length: 13 residues. Assay used: immunoSEQ multiplex PCR; TCRdb lists only in-frame clones, some missing. The profile shows approximately 46,000 clones, 30% to 40% of them singletons. The TCR sequence derives from a human donor with Burkitt lymphoma. This chain joins TRBV2 and TRBJ1-2, with D unresolved. Sequences were obtained from tumor tissue. The CDR3 nucleotides are TGTGCCAGCAGTTCCTCCGGGAGAGAGGGCTACACCTTC. Residues: CASSSSGREGYTF.